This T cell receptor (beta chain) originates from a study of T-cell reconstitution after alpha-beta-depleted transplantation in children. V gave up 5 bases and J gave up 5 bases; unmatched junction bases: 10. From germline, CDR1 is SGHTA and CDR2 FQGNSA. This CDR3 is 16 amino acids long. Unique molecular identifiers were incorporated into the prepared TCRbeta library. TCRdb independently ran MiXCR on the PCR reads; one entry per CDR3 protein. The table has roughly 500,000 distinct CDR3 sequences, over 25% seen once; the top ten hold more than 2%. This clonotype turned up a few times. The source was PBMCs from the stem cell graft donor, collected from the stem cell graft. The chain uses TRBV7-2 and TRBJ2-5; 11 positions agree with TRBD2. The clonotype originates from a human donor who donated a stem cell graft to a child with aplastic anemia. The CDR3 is CASSRGVAGGPETQYF. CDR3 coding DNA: TGTGCCAGCAGCAGAGGGGTAGCGGGAGGGCCTGAGACCCAGTACTTC.